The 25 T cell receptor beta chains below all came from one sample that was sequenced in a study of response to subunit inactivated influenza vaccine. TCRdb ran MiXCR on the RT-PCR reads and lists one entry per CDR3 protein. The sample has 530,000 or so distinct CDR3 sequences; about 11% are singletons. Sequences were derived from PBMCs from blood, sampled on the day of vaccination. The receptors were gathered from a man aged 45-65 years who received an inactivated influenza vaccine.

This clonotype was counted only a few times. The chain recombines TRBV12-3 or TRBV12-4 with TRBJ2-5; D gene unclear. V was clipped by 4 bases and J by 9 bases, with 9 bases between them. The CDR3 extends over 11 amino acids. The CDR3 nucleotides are TGTGCCAGCAGTTCCCCAGGCTCCCAGTACTTC. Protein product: CASSSPGSQYF.

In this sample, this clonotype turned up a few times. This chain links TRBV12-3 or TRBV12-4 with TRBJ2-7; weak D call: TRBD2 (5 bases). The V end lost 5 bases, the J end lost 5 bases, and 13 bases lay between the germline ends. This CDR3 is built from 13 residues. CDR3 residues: CASSPSWEHEQYF. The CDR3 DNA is TGTGCCAGCAGTCCGTCTTGGGAGCACGAGCAGTACTTC.

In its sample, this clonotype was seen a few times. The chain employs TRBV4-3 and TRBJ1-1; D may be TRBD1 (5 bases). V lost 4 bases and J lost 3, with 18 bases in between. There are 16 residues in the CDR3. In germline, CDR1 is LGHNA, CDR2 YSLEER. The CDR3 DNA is TGCGCCAGCAGCCCAGGAGTGGGGGGTAGGGACACTGAAGCTTTCTTT. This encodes CASSPGVGGRDTEAFF.

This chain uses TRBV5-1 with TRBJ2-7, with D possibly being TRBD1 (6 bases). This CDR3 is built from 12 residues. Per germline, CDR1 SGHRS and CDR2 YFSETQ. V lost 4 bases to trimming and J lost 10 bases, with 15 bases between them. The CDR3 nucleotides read TGCGCCAGCAGCACCGGACAGAAGGAACAGTACTTC. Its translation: CASSTGQKEQYF.

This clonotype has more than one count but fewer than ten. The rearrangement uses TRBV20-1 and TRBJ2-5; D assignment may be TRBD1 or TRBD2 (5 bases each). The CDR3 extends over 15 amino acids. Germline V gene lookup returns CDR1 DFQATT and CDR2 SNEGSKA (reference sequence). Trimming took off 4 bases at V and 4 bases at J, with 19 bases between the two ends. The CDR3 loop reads CSATPWPGTRETQYF. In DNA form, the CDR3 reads TGCAGTGCTACCCCCTGGCCGGGGACCCGAGAGACCCAGTACTTC.

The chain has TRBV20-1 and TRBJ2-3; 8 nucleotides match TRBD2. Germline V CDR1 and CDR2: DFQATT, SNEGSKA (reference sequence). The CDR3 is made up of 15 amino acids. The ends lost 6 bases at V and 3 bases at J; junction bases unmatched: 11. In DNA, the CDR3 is TGCAGTGCCCCCCCTGGCAGCGGGAGAACAGATACGCAGTATTTT. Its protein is CSAPPGSGRTDTQYF.

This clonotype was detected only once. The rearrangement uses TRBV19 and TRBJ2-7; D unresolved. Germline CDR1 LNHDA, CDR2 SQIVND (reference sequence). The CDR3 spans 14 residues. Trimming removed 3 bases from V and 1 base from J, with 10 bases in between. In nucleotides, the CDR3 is TGTGCCAGTAGTATGACTGTCCATTCCTACGAGCAGTACTTC. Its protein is CASSMTVHSYEQYF.

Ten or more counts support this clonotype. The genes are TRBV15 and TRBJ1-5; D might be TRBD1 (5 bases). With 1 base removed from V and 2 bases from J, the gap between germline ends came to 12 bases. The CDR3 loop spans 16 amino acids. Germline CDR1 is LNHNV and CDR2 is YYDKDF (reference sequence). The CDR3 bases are TGTGCCACCAGCAGAGGGGAAGGGGTGGGCAATCAGCCCCAGCATTTT. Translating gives CATSRGEGVGNQPQHF.

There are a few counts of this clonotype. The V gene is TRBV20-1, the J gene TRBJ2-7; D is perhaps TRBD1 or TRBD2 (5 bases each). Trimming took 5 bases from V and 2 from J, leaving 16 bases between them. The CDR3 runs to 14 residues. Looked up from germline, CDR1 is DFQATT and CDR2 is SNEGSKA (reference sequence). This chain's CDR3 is CSAPPGAGTYEQYF. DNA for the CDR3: TGCAGTGCTCCTCCCGGGGCAGGCACCTACGAGCAGTACTTC.

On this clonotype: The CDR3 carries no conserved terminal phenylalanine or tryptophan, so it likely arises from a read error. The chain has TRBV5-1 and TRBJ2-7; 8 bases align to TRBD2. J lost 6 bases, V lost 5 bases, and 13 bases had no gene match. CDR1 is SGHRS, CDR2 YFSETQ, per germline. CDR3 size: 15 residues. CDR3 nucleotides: TGCGCCAGCAGATCGGATCATAGCGGGACTGGCGAGCAGTACTAC. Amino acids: CASRSDHSGTGEQYY.

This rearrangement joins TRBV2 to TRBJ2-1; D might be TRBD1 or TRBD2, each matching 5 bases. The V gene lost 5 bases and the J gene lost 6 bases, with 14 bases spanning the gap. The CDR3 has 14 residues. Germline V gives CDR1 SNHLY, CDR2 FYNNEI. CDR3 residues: CASSPFWGSNEQFF. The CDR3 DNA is TGTGCCAGCAGTCCGTTTTGGGGGAGCAATGAGCAGTTCTTC.

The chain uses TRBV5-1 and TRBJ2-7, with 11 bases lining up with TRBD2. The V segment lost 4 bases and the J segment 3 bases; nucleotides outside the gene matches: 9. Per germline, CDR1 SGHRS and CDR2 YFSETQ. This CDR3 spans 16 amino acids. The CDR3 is CASSPLASGGSYEQYF. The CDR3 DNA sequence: TGCGCCAGCAGCCCCCTGGCTAGCGGGGGGAGCTACGAGCAGTACTTC.

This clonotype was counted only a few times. CDR3 in amino acids: CASSQGQGRNQPQHF. CDR3 nucleotides: TGTGCCAGCAGTCAGGGACAGGGCAGGAATCAGCCCCAGCATTTT. This rearrangement joins TRBV27 to TRBJ1-5; 9 positions agree with TRBD1. CDR3 length: 15 amino acids. In germline, CDR1 is MNHEY, CDR2 SMNVEV (reference sequence). V lost 5 bases to trimming and J lost 4 bases; unmatched junction nucleotides: 6.

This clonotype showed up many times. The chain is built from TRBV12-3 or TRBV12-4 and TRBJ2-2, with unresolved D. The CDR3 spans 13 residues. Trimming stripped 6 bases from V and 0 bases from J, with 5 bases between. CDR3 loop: CASRIPNTGELFF. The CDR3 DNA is TGTGCCAGCAGGATCCCGAACACCGGGGAGCTGTTTTTT.

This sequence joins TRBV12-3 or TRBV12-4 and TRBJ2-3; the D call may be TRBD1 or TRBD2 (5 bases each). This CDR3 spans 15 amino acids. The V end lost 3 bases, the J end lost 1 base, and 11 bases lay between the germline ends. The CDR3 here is CASSFVRGGTDTQYF. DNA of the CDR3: TGTGCCAGCAGTTTCGTCCGGGGCGGCACAGATACGCAGTATTTT.

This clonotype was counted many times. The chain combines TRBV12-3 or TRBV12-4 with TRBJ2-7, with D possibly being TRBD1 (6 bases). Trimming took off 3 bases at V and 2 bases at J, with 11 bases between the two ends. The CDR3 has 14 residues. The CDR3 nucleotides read TGTGCCAGCAGTTTCAGGGGACCTACCTACGAGCAGTACTTC. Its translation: CASSFRGPTYEQYF.

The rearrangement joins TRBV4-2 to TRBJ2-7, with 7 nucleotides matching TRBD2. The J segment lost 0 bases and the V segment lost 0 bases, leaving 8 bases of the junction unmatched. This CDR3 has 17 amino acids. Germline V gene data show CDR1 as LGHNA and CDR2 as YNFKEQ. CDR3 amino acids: CASSQEGLAVGSYEQYF. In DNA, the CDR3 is TGTGCCAGCAGCCAAGAAGGGCTAGCGGTAGGCTCCTACGAGCAGTACTTC.

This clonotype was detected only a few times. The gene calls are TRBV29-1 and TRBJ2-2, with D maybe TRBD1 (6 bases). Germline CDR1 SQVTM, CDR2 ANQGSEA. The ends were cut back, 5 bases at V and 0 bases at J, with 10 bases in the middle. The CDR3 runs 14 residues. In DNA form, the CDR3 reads TGCAGCGTTTTGGACAGCGCGAACACCGGGGAGCTGTTTTTT. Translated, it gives CSVLDSANTGELFF.

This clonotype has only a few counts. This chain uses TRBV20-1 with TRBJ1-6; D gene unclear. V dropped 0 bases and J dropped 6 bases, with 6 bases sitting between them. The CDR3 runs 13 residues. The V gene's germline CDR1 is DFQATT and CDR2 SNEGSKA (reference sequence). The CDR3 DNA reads TGCAGTGCTAGAGATAGTGGTAATTCACCCCTCCACTTT. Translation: CSARDSGNSPLHF.

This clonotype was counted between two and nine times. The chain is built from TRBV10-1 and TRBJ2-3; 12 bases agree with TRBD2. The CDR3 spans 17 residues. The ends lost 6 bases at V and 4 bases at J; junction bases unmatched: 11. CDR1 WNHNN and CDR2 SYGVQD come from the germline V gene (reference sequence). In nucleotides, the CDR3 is TGCGCCAGCAGCCTTACTAGCGGGGGGCCGTCCGCAGATACGCAGTATTTT. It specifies CASSLTSGGPSADTQYF.

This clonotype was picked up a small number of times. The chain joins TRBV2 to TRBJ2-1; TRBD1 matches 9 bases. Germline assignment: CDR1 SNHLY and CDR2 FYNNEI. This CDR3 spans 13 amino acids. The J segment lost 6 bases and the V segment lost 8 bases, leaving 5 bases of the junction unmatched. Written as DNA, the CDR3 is TGTGCCAGCGGACGGACAGGGGTCAATGAGCAGTTCTTC. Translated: CASGRTGVNEQFF.

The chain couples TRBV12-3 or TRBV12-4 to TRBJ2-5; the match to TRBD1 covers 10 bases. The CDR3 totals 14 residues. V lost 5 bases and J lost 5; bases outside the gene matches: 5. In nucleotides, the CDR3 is TGTGCCAGCAGTGAGGGACAGGGGTATGAGACCCAGTACTTC. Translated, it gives CASSEGQGYETQYF.

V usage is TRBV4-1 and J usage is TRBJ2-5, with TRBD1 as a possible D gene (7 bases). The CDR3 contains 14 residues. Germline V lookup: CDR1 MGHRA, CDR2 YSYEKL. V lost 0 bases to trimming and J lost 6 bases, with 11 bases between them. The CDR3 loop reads CASSQESGGQTQYF. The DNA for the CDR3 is TGCGCCAGCAGCCAAGAGTCAGGGGGGCAGACCCAGTACTTC.

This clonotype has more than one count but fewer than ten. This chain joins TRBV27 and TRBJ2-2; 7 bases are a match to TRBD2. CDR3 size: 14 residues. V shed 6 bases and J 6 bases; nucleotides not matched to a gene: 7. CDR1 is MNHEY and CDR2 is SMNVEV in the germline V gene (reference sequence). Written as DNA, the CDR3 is TGTGCCAGCAGACTAGAGGGAGGGGCCGGGGAGCTGTTTTTT. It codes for CASRLEGGAGELFF.

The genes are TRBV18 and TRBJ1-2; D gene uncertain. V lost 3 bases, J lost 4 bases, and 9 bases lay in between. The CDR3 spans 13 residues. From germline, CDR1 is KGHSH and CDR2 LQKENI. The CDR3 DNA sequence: TGTGCCAGCTCACCCAACAGAGGCTATGGCTACACCTTC. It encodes CASSPNRGYGYTF. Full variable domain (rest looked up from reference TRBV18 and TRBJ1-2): NAGVMQNPRHLVRRRGQEARLRCSPMKGHSHVYWYRQLPEEGLKFMVYLQKENIIDESGMPKERFSAEFPKEGPSILRIQQVVRGDSAAYFCASSPNRGYGYTFGSGTRLTVV.